What follows are 27 T cell receptor beta chains derived from one specimen sequenced in a study of graft-versus-host responses after intestinal transplantation. The table came from immunoSEQ multiplex PCR; TCRdb's copy has only in-frame clones and leaves some out. The sample records roughly 75,000 clones, roughly 91% being singletons. No cognate antigen is known for these TCRs. The specimen comprised unstimulated CD4+ T cells sorted from spleen or lymph node cells, sampled before intestinal transplant. The receptors come from a human donor who received an intestinal transplant.

The chain carries TRBV6-5 and TRBJ2-7, with 8 bases identical to TRBD1. Germline trimming cut 5 bases from V and 2 bases from J; bases unmatched to any gene: 8. Germline assignment: CDR1 MNHEY and CDR2 SVGAGI. The CDR3 sequence is 15 residues long. CDR3 nucleotide sequence: TGTGCCAGCAGTCGAAAGCAGGGGGCACCCTACGAGCAGTACTTC. Residues: CASSRKQGAPYEQYF.

The gene calls are TRBV7-9 and TRBJ2-7, with 11 bases identical to TRBD2. The junction had 11 bases not matched to a gene; V was cut back by 5 bases and J by 2 bases. The CDR3 consists of 17 residues. Germline V gives CDR1 SEHNR, CDR2 FQNEAQ (reference sequence). CDR3 coding DNA: TGTGCCAGCAGCCTCCTACTAGCGGGGGATTCCCCCTACGAGCAGTACTTC. It specifies CASSLLLAGDSPYEQYF. Drawing the rest from reference TRBV7-9 and TRBJ2-7, the complete variable domain is DTGVSQNPRHKITKRGQNVTFRCDPISEHNRLYWYRQTLGQGPEFLTYFQNEAQLEKSRLLSDRFSAERPKGSFSTLEIQRTEQGDSAMYLCASSLLLAGDSPYEQYFGPGTRLTVT.

The chain couples TRBV4-3 to TRBJ2-4, with 11 bases that match TRBD1. V lost 6 bases, J lost 6 bases, and 19 bases stayed unmatched. Germline lookup yields CDR1 LGHNA and CDR2 YSLEER. CDR3 length: 19 amino acids. The CDR3 loop reads CASRGQGESIVDVGNIQYF. The CDR3 DNA reads TGCGCCAGCAGGGGACAGGGGGAATCGATCGTGGATGTGGGAAACATTCAGTACTTC.

The rearrangement joins TRBV30 to TRBJ2-1, with 11 bases fitting TRBD2. The germline V gene encodes CDR1 GTSNPN and CDR2 SVGIG (reference sequence). J lost 4 bases, V lost 0 bases, and 14 bases had no gene match. The CDR3 contains 19 residues. CDR3: CAWSVLLAGGPLPYNEQFF. The DNA for the CDR3 is TGTGCCTGGAGTGTTCTCCTAGCGGGGGGCCCGCTTCCGTACAATGAGCAGTTCTTC.

V usage is TRBV29-1 and J usage is TRBJ1-2; tentative D call: TRBD1 (6 bases). V gave up 6 bases and J gave up 0 bases, with 11 bases separating them. CDR1 is SQVTM, CDR2 ANQGSEA, per germline. This CDR3 has 13 amino acids. The CDR3 is CSVVRQANYGYTF. The CDR3 bases are TGCAGCGTCGTACGACAGGCTAACTATGGCTACACCTTC.

The chain couples TRBV7-2 to TRBJ2-5; maybe TRBD2 (5 bases). V lost 1 base and J 5 bases, leaving 14 bases between the germline ends. The CDR3 sequence is 15 residues long. Germline V lookup: CDR1 SGHTA, CDR2 FQGNSA. CDR3 protein: CASSLEIDRRETQYF. The CDR3 region has the DNA TGTGCCAGCAGCTTAGAAATCGATAGGAGGGAGACCCAGTACTTC.

The V gene is TRBV11-3, the J gene TRBJ2-7; 10 nucleotides line up with TRBD1. This CDR3 is built from 16 residues. Germline lookup yields CDR1 SGHNT and CDR2 YENEEA. Trimming at V came to 4 bases and at J to 3 bases, leaving 9 bases not matched to a gene. CDR3 protein: CASSSPPGQGLYEQYF. CDR3 coding DNA: TGTGCCAGCAGCTCACCTCCGGGACAGGGGCTCTACGAGCAGTACTTC.

The chain employs TRBV4-3 and TRBJ2-7, with D possibly being TRBD2 (5 bases). V shed 1 base and J shed 0 bases, with 10 bases lying between them. CDR1 is LGHNA, CDR2 YSLEER, per germline. The CDR3 runs to 15 residues. The CDR3 DNA is TGCGCCAGCAGCCAAGCTAGCCTAAGCTCCTACGAGCAGTACTTC. Protein: CASSQASLSSYEQYF.

This clone was counted once. The genes are TRBV12-5 and TRBJ1-6, with D tentatively TRBD1 (6 bases). Looked up from germline, CDR1 is LGHNT and CDR2 is FRNRAP. There are 16 residues in the CDR3. Trimming removed 3 bases at V and 8 bases at J, with 17 bases between. For the CDR3, the DNA is TGTGCTAGTGGTTTTCAGGGGCTGATTTCGGATTCACCCCTCCACTTT. Translated, it gives CASGFQGLISDSPLHF. Looking up the rest from reference TRBV12-5 and TRBJ1-6 gives the full variable domain: DARVTQTPRHKVTEMGQEVTMRCQPILGHNTVFWYRQTMMQGLELLAYFRNRAPLDDSGMPKDRFSAEMPDATLATLKIQPSEPRDSAVYFCASGFQGLISDSPLHFGNGTRLTVT.

This clone appeared once. The rearrangement joins TRBV6-1 to TRBJ2-7; 8 bases are a match to TRBD2. The CDR3 length is 14 residues. Losses at the gene ends were 7 bases for V and 0 bases for J; bases not matched to a gene: 5. Looked up from germline, CDR1 is MNHNS and CDR2 is SASEGT. The CDR3 here is CASTPGGSSYEQYF. In nucleotides, the CDR3 is TGTGCCAGCACCCCGGGAGGGAGCTCCTACGAGCAGTACTTC.

This chain's CDR3 is CASRLGFDRGKSSYNSPLHF. The DNA of the CDR3 is TGTGCAAGTCGCCTAGGGTTTGACCGGGGGAAGAGCTCCTATAATTCACCCCTCCACTTT. The chain joins TRBV12-2 to TRBJ1-6. TRBV12-2 is a documented pseudogene. This CDR3 spans 20 amino acids.

V and J are TRBV5-1 and TRBJ2-3; D may be TRBD2 (6 bases). Germline values: CDR1 SGHRS, CDR2 YFSETQ. V was clipped by 0 bases and J by 2 bases, with 7 bases between them. The CDR3 has 14 amino acids. CDR3 in amino acids: CASSLGGDTDTQYF. Here the CDR3 DNA reads TGCGCCAGCAGCTTGGGGGGGGACACAGATACGCAGTATTTT.

As regards this clone: Other nucleotide sequences from this sample produce the same CDR3. The chain employs TRBV7-2 and TRBJ2-5; 7 bases are a match to TRBD2. Germline assignment: CDR1 SGHTA and CDR2 FQGNSA. CDR3 length: 14 residues. V lost 1 base and J lost 5; bases outside the gene matches: 4. The CDR3 loop is CASSLGGGRETQYF. The CDR3 nucleotides read TGTGCCAGCAGCTTAGGGGGGGGTCGGGAGACCCAGTACTTC.

The chain uses TRBV9 and TRBJ2-2, with TRBD2 identical over 11 bases. Germline values: CDR1 SGDLS, CDR2 YYNGEE. The trim removed 0 bases at V and 1 base at J, leaving 8 bases unmatched. The CDR3 is made up of 19 amino acids. The CDR3 sequence: CASSVDLAGGLVNTGELFF. The DNA for the CDR3 is TGTGCCAGCAGCGTAGATCTAGCGGGGGGCCTAGTGAACACCGGGGAGCTGTTTTTT.

This clone has a handful of counts. The chain is built from TRBV6-6 and TRBJ1-1, with D perhaps matching TRBD1 (5 bases). CDR1 is MNHNY and CDR2 is SVGAGI in the germline V gene (reference sequence). V lost 6 bases to trimming and J lost 3 bases, with 14 bases between them. This CDR3 comprises 14 residues. CDR3 in amino acids: CASSLQEGYTEAFF. As DNA, the CDR3 is TGTGCCAGCAGCTTACAGGAGGGCTACACTGAAGCTTTCTTT.

The gene calls are TRBV4-1 and TRBJ1-1, with 9 positions matching TRBD1. Trimming cost V 7 bases and J 4 bases; bases outside gene matches: 4. The germline CDR1 and CDR2 sequences are MGHRA and YSYEKL. The length of the CDR3 is 13 residues. CDR3 coding DNA: TGCGCCAGCACCCGACAGGGGGGCACTGAAGCTTTCTTT. Translating it yields CASTRQGGTEAFF.

The CDR3: CASSLDSGGRAFF. The CDR3 bases are TGTGCCAGCAGCTTAGACTCAGGGGGGAGGGCTTTCTTT. The V gene is TRBV7-9, the J gene TRBJ1-1; the match to TRBD1 covers 7 bases. J lost 11 bases, V lost 1 base, and 7 bases had no gene match. Germline V gene data show CDR1 as SEHNR and CDR2 as FQNEAQ (reference sequence). The CDR3 is made up of 13 amino acids.

The genes are TRBV7-2 and TRBJ2-5, with 8 nucleotides matching TRBD2. The J call is doubtful: the DNA matches TRBJ2-7 better. This CDR3 is 14 amino acids long. The V gene's germline CDR1 is SGHTA and CDR2 FQGNSA. The CDR3 loop is CASSSQRGPYEQYF. The CDR3 bases are TGTGCCAGCAGCTCGCAGCGGGGGCCCTACGAGCAGTACTTC.

This clone was seen a handful of times. The chain recombines TRBV2 with TRBJ1-5; 7 bases align to TRBD1. This CDR3 is 15 amino acids long. The ends lost 3 bases at V and 6 bases at J; junction bases unmatched: 8. Germline lookup yields CDR1 SNHLY and CDR2 FYNNEI. The CDR3 DNA sequence: TGTGCCAGCAGTGAGAGAGGGGGCTTCAGTCAGCCCCAGCATTTT. Encoded protein: CASSERGGFSQPQHF.

The count of this clone is one. The rearrangement links TRBV11-3 to TRBJ1-1; D call uncertain. V lost 1 base and J 6 bases, leaving 9 bases between the germline ends. Germline V gene sequence: CDR1 SGHNT, CDR2 YENEEA. The CDR3 covers 13 residues. In nucleotides, the CDR3 is TGTGCCAGCAGCTTAGGACATAATGCTGAAGCTTTCTTT. It yields the protein CASSLGHNAEAFF.

The chain is built from TRBV7-9 and TRBJ1-2, with TRBD1 identical over 8 bases. Germline V gene data show CDR1 as SEHNR and CDR2 as FQNEAQ (reference sequence). This CDR3 comprises 15 residues. The V segment lost 5 bases and the J segment 4 bases; nucleotides outside the gene matches: 9. CDR3 sequence reads: CASSQTGAAPYGYTF. CDR3 in DNA: TGTGCCAGCAGCCAGACAGGGGCCGCCCCCTATGGCTACACCTTC.

J is TRBJ2-3 and V is TRBV6-5, with D maybe TRBD1 (5 bases). This CDR3 spans 12 amino acids. Germline V CDR1 and CDR2: MNHEY, SVGAGI. Trimming took 10 bases from V and 4 from J, leaving 12 bases between them. CDR3 amino acids: CAIKDSADTQYF. CDR3 in DNA: TGTGCCATCAAAGACAGCGCAGATACGCAGTATTTT.

V usage is TRBV30 and J usage is TRBJ2-1, with TRBD2 identical over 7 bases. The CDR3 covers 15 residues. V gave up 0 bases and J gave up 8 bases; unmatched junction bases: 10. Per germline, CDR1 GTSNPN and CDR2 SVGIG (reference sequence). CDR3 sequence: CAWSVKGGGVDEQFF. As DNA, the CDR3 is TGTGCCTGGAGTGTAAAGGGCGGGGGTGTAGATGAGCAGTTCTTC.

This clone came up once. J is TRBJ1-5 and V is TRBV10-3; 7 bases map to TRBD1. CDR1 is ENHRY, CDR2 SYGVKD, per germline. This CDR3 is built from 13 residues. V trimming: 6 bases; J trimming: 4 bases; junction bases outside the gene matches: 3. CDR3 in DNA: TGTGCCATCAGCGGGACAGTAAATCAGCCCCAGCATTTT. It encodes CAISGTVNQPQHF.

The chain has TRBV18 and TRBJ1-2; 8 positions match TRBD1. Looked up from germline, CDR1 is KGHSH and CDR2 is LQKENI. V gave up 4 bases and J gave up 7 bases; unmatched junction bases: 8. The CDR3 length is 14 residues. CDR3 sequence reads: CASSQTQGAGGYTF. DNA of the CDR3: TGTGCCAGCTCACAGACCCAGGGGGCCGGTGGCTACACCTTC.

The chain has TRBV7-9 and TRBJ2-3; tentatively, D is TRBD1 (6 bases). Trimming removed 4 bases at V and 1 base at J, with 9 bases between. CDR3 length: 14 residues. Germline CDR1 SEHNR, CDR2 FQNEAQ (reference sequence). The DNA for the CDR3 is TGTGCCAGCAGCTATCACAGGGGCACAGATACGCAGTATTTT. Residues: CASSYHRGTDTQYF. The full variable domain, rest sourced from reference TRBV7-9 and TRBJ2-3, is DTGVSQNPRHKITKRGQNVTFRCDPISEHNRLYWYRQTLGQGPEFLTYFQNEAQLEKSRLLSDRFSAERPKGSFSTLEIQRTEQGDSAMYLCASSYHRGTDTQYFGPGTRLTVL.

The chain combines TRBV5-1 with TRBJ2-1; 12 bases agree with TRBD2. V trimming: 6 bases; J trimming: 12 bases; junction bases outside the gene matches: 13. CDR1 and CDR2 (germline): SGHRS, YFSETQ. There are 15 residues in the CDR3. The CDR3, as DNA: TGCGCCAGCACATATAAGGCTAGCGGGGGGGAACCGCAGTTCTTC. This translates into CASTYKASGGEPQFF.